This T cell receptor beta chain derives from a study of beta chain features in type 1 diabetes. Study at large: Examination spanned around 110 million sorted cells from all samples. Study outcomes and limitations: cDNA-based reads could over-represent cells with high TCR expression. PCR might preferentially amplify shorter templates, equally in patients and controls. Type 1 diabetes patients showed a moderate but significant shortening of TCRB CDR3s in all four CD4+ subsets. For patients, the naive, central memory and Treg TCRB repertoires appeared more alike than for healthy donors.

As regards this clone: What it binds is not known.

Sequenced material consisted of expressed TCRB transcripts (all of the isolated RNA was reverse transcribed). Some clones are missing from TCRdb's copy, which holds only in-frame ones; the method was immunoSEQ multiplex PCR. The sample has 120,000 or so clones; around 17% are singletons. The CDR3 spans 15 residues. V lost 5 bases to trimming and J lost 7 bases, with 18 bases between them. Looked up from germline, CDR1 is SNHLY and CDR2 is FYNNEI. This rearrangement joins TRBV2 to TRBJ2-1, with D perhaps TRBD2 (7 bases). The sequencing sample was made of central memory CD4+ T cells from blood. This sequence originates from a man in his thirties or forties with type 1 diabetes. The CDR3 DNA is TGTGCCAGCAGTCCCTCGGGGGGCCCGGGGAATGAGCAGTTCTTC. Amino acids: CASSPSGGPGNEQFF.